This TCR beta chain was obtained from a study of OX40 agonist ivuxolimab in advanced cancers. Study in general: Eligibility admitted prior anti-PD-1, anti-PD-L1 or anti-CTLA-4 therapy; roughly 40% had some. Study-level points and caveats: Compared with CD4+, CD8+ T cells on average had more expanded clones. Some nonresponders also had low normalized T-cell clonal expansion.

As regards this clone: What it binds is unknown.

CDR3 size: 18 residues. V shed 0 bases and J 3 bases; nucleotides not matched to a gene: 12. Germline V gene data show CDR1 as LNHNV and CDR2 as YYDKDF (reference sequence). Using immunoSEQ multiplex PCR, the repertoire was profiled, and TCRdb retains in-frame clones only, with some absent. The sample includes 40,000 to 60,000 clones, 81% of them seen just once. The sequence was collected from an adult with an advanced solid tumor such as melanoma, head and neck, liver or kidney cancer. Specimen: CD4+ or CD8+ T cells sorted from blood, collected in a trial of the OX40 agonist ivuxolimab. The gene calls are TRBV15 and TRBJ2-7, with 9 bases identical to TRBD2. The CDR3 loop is CATSRDRTSGLLGYEQYF. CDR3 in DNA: TGTGCCACCAGCAGAGATCGAACTAGCGGGCTTCTCGGCTACGAGCAGTACTTC.